This TCR beta chain was recovered during a study of blood T cell repertoires in COVID-19. Assay used: immunoSEQ multiplex PCR; TCRdb lists only in-frame clones, some missing. The table records roughly 260,000 clones, roughly 86% of them present only once. Looked up from germline, CDR1 is SGHRS and CDR2 is YFSETQ. The CDR3 is 13 residues long. Trimming cost V 6 bases and J 2 bases, with 11 bases left between them. Sequenced material: peripheral blood. The clonotype was recovered from a middle-aged man who had recovered from COVID-19. V usage is TRBV5-1 and J usage is TRBJ2-5, with D maybe TRBD2 (6 bases). The DNA of the CDR3 is TGCGCCAGCAATCCTGCGGGGCAAGAGACCCAGTACTTC. Its protein product is CASNPAGQETQYF.